The 4 T cell receptor beta chains listed next were all sequenced from one sample in a study of control samples from healthy donors and cancer patients. Assay: immunoSEQ multiplex PCR; the TCRdb copy retains only in-frame clones and omits some. Of some 200,000 clones in the sample, around 94% were seen once. Material for sequencing was blood. Receptor source: a man in his fifties or sixties in good health.

Remarks on this clone: Germline and junction disagree at one end, which may indicate a read error. The J gene is TRBJ1-4, the V gene TRBV2; TRBD1 might be the D (5 bases). The length of the CDR3 is 15 residues. Germline lookup yields CDR1 SNHLY and CDR2 FYNNEI. The CDR3 spells CASSQAPNQGEKLFF. The CDR3 bases are TGTGCCAGCAGTCAAGCCCCAAACCAGGGTGAAAAACTGTTTTTT.

J is TRBJ1-2 and V is TRBV12-3 or TRBV12-4; D call uncertain. Trimming left V 3 bases short and J 5 bases short, with 7 bases between. This CDR3 region has 12 residues. This CDR3 is CASSFQGYGYTF. The CDR3, as DNA: TGTGCCAGCAGTTTTCAAGGATATGGCTACACCTTC.

Only a few counts were recorded for this clone. This chain joins TRBV28 and TRBJ1-2; 10 bases agree with TRBD1. Losses at the gene ends were 3 bases for V and 8 bases for J; bases not matched to a gene: 6. Germline loops: CDR1 MDHEN, CDR2 SYDVKM. The CDR3 sequence is 14 residues long. Here the CDR3 DNA reads TGTGCCAGCAGTTTCCAGACAGGGGGCCAAGGCTACACCTTC. Residues: CASSFQTGGQGYTF.

This rearrangement joins TRBV6-5 to TRBJ2-5, with a tentative D call TRBD2 (6 bases). CDR3 length: 11 amino acids. Per germline, CDR1 MNHEY and CDR2 SVGAGI. V was trimmed by 11 bases and J by 4 bases, leaving 11 bases between them. CDR3 sequence: CASRGIETQYF. The CDR3 DNA is TGTGCCTCACGGGGGATAGAGACCCAGTACTTC.